These 19 T cell receptor beta chains were all obtained from the same sample, sequenced in a study of cytomegalovirus exposure and HLA in healthy donors. A multiplex PCR was run with 60 Vbeta primers and 13 Jbeta primers. Libraries were prepared by immunoSEQ multiplex PCR; TCRdb keeps only in-frame clonotypes and omits some of them. The sample holds 120,000 to 150,000 clones, 65% to 85% seen once. Material: PBMCs. The receptors derive from a male donor in good health and CMV-seronegative.

V usage is TRBV9 and J usage is TRBJ2-3; D is perhaps TRBD2 (6 bases). From germline, CDR1 is SGDLS and CDR2 YYNGEE. This CDR3 spans 15 amino acids. The V end was cut by 3 bases, the J end by 2 bases, with 13 bases between. Here the CDR3 reads CASSDGDWDTDTQYF. The CDR3 DNA sequence: TGTGCCAGCAGCGACGGGGACTGGGACACAGATACGCAGTATTTT.

V gene TRBV7-3 combines with J gene TRBJ2-3, with D perhaps matching TRBD2 (6 bases). Germline assignment: CDR1 SGHTA and CDR2 FQGTGA. The V and J ends lost 4 bases and 5 bases respectively, with 16 bases between them. The CDR3 sequence is 15 residues long. The CDR3 protein is CASSSGREFVDTQYF. The DNA of the CDR3 is TGTGCCAGCAGCTCGGGACGGGAGTTCGTAGATACGCAGTATTTT.

This clone came up once. The genes are TRBV28 and TRBJ1-1, with 8 bases aligning to TRBD1. Germline V lookup: CDR1 MDHEN, CDR2 SYDVKM. The CDR3 spans 14 residues. V trimming: 6 bases; J trimming: 5 bases; junction bases outside the gene matches: 8. Here the CDR3 DNA reads TGTGCCAGCAGCCCAGGGGGCTCGAAGACTGAAGCTTTCTTT. This codes for CASSPGGSKTEAFF. Full variable domain (remainder filled in from reference TRBV28 and TRBJ1-1): DVKVTQSSRYLVKRTGEKVFLECVQDMDHENMFWYRQDPGLGLRLIYFSYDVKMKEKGDIPEGYSVSREKKERFSLILESASTNQTSMYLCASSPGGSKTEAFFGQGTRLTVV.

This clone appeared a few times. This chain's CDR3 is CASSETGGGQPQHF. As DNA, the CDR3 is TGTGCCAGCAGCGAAACAGGGGGCGGTCAGCCCCAGCATTTT. The chain links TRBV28 to TRBJ1-5, with 9 positions matching TRBD1. The CDR3 consists of 14 residues. V lost 6 bases, J lost 6 bases, and 6 bases stayed unmatched. Germline CDR1 and CDR2: MDHEN and SYDVKM.

This clone was found once. The CDR3 spells CASSKQGAVEDTQYF. DNA for the CDR3: TGTGCCAGCAGCAAACAGGGGGCAGTTGAAGATACGCAGTATTTT. The genes are TRBV21-1 and TRBJ2-3; TRBD1 is the table's D call, not checked against the DNA. TRBV21-1 is termed a pseudogene. The CDR3 length is 15 residues.

The chain employs TRBV27 and TRBJ2-7; a possible D gene is TRBD2 (6 bases). The germline V gene has CDR1 MNHEY and CDR2 SMNVEV (reference sequence). V shed 2 bases and J shed 5 bases, with 10 bases lying between them. The CDR3 extends over 13 amino acids. The CDR3, as DNA: TGTGCCAGCAGTTTAGGCGGGATAAACGAGCAGTACTTC. The encoded protein is CASSLGGINEQYF.

The rearrangement links TRBV27 to TRBJ2-7, with 7 bases aligning to TRBD2. V gave up 5 bases and J gave up 2 bases; unmatched junction bases: 9. From germline, CDR1 is MNHEY and CDR2 SMNVEV (reference sequence). This CDR3 contains 15 residues. CDR3 loop: CASSARDYLAYEQYF. DNA for the CDR3: TGTGCCAGCAGTGCTCGGGACTATCTTGCCTACGAGCAGTACTTC.

The chain couples TRBV5-4 to TRBJ2-1; 10 nucleotides agree with TRBD2. V lost 4 bases, J lost 8 bases, and 6 bases stayed unmatched. Germline V gene data show CDR1 as SGHNT and CDR2 as YYREEE (reference sequence). The CDR3 length is 14 residues. In nucleotides, the CDR3 is TGTGCCAGCAGCCCTAGCGGGAGTTCGGATGAGCAGTTCTTC. Translated: CASSPSGSSDEQFF.

The chain joins TRBV5-1 to TRBJ2-2; 11 bases match TRBD2. Germline CDR1 SGHRS, CDR2 YFSETQ. The junction had 4 bases not matched to a gene; V was cut back by 3 bases and J by 0 bases. This CDR3 comprises 17 residues. CDR3 region: CASSSGTSGANTGELFF. CDR3 DNA sequence: TGCGCCAGCAGCTCTGGGACTAGCGGCGCGAACACCGGGGAGCTGTTTTTT.

The genes are TRBV2 and TRBJ2-3, with 7 bases identical to TRBD2. The germline CDR1 and CDR2 sequences are SNHLY and FYNNEI. V shed 6 bases and J 5 bases; nucleotides not matched to a gene: 8. The CDR3 has 14 residues. CDR3 in DNA: TGTGCCAGCAGGCTTACTAGCGCGCGAGATACGCAGTATTTT. Its protein is CASRLTSARDTQYF.

V gene TRBV4-2 combines with J gene TRBJ2-3; maybe TRBD2 (6 bases). V was pared by 3 bases and J by 0 bases, with 16 bases between. There are 17 residues in the CDR3. Germline V CDR1 and CDR2: LGHNA, YNFKEQ. The CDR3 bases are TGTGCCAGCAGCCAGGGGGGAGTAGAACTTAGCACAGATACGCAGTATTTT. It translates to CASSQGGVELSTDTQYF.

This sequence joins TRBV9 and TRBJ2-1; 13 bases fit TRBD2. Germline V gene lookup returns CDR1 SGDLS and CDR2 YYNGEE. The length of the CDR3 is 17 residues. V was pared by 3 bases and J by 9 bases, with 12 bases of the junction left unmatched. The DNA of the CDR3 is TGTGCCAGCAGCGCCACGACTAGCGGGAGGCCGGGTAGTGAGCAGTTCTTC. As protein: CASSATTSGRPGSEQFF.

The chain employs TRBV19 and TRBJ2-1; 12 bases agree with TRBD2. V dropped 7 bases and J dropped 7; count of bases not matched to a gene: 8. Germline assignment: CDR1 LNHDA and CDR2 SQIVND (reference sequence). This CDR3 region has 15 residues. Written as DNA, the CDR3 is TGTGCCAGTACGACTAGCGGGAGTAGAGCGAATGAGCAGTTCTTC. Amino acids: CASTTSGSRANEQFF.

The chain carries TRBV7-2 and TRBJ2-1, with TRBD1 matching over 7 bases. The CDR3 contains 15 residues. The V and J ends lost 0 bases and 4 bases, in that order; junction bases with no gene match: 3. Germline V gene sequence: CDR1 SGHTA, CDR2 FQGNSA. CDR3 nucleotide sequence: TGTGCCAGCAGCTTAGCCCCGGGACAGTACAATGAGCAGTTCTTC. This gives the protein CASSLAPGQYNEQFF.

A note on this clone: Compared with germline, one end of the junction differs, possibly owing to a read error. The V and J genes are TRBV7-7 and TRBJ2-5, with TRBD1 as a possible D gene (6 bases). The germline gives CDR1 SSHAT, CDR2 FNYEAQ (reference sequence). This CDR3 spans 14 amino acids. CDR3 residues: CASSSNRVGETQYF. CDR3 coding DNA: TGTGCTAGCAGTTCAAACAGGGTCGGAGAGACCCAGTACTTC.

In this sample, this clone turned up a few times. The rearrangement joins TRBV6-5 to TRBJ2-1, with 11 bases aligning to TRBD1. The CDR3 sequence is 14 residues long. V lost 5 bases, J lost 8 bases, and 5 bases stayed unmatched. Germline CDR1 reads MNHEY; CDR2 reads SVGAGI. The CDR3 coding sequence is TGTGCCAGCAGTGAAGGGACAGGGGGGGATGAGCAGTTCTTC. Amino acid sequence: CASSEGTGGDEQFF.

The chain links TRBV5-4 to TRBJ2-5; 12 nucleotides match TRBD1. V lost 4 bases to trimming and J lost 5 bases; unmatched junction nucleotides: 9. Germline V lookup: CDR1 SGHNT, CDR2 YYREEE (reference sequence). The CDR3 covers 16 residues. In DNA, the CDR3 is TGTGCCAGCAGCGGGGGGGGACAGGGGGCAGGGGAGACCCAGTACTTC. It yields the protein CASSGGGQGAGETQYF.

The chain recombines TRBV30 with TRBJ1-5, with a weak D call TRBD1 (6 bases). Deletions cut 7 bases from V and 6 bases from J, with 22 bases between. This CDR3 region has 15 residues. CDR1 is GTSNPN and CDR2 is SVGIG in the germline V gene (reference sequence). CDR3 protein: CALDSGFSEGQPQHF. CDR3 DNA: TGTGCCTTGGACAGTGGCTTCTCCGAAGGTCAGCCCCAGCATTTT.

This clone was seen only a few times. The J gene is TRBJ2-7, the V gene TRBV4-3; TRBD2 might be the D (6 bases). Germline V gene data show CDR1 as LGHNA and CDR2 as YSLEER. The CDR3 loop spans 17 amino acids. The germline V and J ends were trimmed by 0 bases and 0 bases, with 15 bases remaining between them. The CDR3 protein is CASSQEASGFSSYEQYF. DNA for the CDR3: TGCGCCAGCAGCCAAGAAGCGAGCGGGTTTAGCTCCTACGAGCAGTACTTC.